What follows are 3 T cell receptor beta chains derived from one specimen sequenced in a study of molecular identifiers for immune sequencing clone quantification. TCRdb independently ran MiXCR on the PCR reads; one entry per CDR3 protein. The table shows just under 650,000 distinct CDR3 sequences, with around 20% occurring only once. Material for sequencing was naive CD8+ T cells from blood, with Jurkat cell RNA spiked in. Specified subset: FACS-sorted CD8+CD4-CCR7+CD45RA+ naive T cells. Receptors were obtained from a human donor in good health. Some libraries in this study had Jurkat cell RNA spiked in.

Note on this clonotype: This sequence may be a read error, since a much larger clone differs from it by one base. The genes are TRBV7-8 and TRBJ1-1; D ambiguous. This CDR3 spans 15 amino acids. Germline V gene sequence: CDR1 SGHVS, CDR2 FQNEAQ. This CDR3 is CASSFHREMNTEVFF. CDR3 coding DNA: TGTGCCAGCAGCTTTCACCGAGAGATGAACACTGAAGTTTTCTTT.

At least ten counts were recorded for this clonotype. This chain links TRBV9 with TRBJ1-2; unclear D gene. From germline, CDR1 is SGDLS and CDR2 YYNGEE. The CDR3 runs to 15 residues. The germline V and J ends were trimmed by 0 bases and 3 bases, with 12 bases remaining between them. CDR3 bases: TGTGCCAGCAGCGTAGGCCGGGCGCCGGACTATGGCTACACCTTC. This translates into CASSVGRAPDYGYTF. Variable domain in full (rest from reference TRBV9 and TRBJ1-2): DSGVTQTPKHLITATGQRVTLRCSPRSGDLSVYWYQQSLDQGLQFLIQYYNGEERAKGNILERFSAQQFPDLHSELNLSSLELGDSALYFCASSVGRAPDYGYTFGSGTRLTVV.

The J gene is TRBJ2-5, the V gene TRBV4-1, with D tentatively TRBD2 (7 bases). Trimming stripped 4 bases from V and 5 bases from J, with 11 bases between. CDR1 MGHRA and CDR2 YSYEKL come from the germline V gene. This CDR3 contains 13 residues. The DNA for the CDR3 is TGCGCCAGCAGCCCGGGGGGCTGGGAGACCCAGTACTTC. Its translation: CASSPGGWETQYF.